One and the same sample provided the 28 T cell receptor beta chains below, sequenced in a study of blood T cell repertoires in COVID-19. Repertoires were generated with immunoSEQ multiplex PCR, while TCRdb's copy carries only in-frame clones and drops some. The sample lists 150,000 or so clones, 60% to 85% seen once, with 4.5% to 5% in the top ten. Sequencing input: peripheral blood. Receptors were obtained from a woman over 75 with active or convalescent COVID-19.

J is TRBJ1-1 and V is TRBV6-5; 11 bases are shared with TRBD1. Germline CDR1 reads MNHEY; CDR2 reads SVGAGI. The CDR3 covers 15 residues. Trimming cost V 6 bases and J 2 bases; bases outside gene matches: 5. CDR3 amino acids: CASRQDRGHNTEAFF. The CDR3 DNA reads TGTGCCAGCAGACAGGACAGGGGGCACAACACTGAAGCTTTCTTT.

The chain links TRBV6-4 to TRBJ2-7; 7 bases agree with TRBD1. The V gene end was trimmed by 4 bases and the J gene end by 2 bases; junction bases not matched to a gene: 5. Germline values: CDR1 MRHNA, CDR2 SNTAGT. CDR3 length equals 14 residues. The CDR3 DNA reads TGTGCCAGCAGTGCCCTGGACAGGCCCTACGAGCAGTACTTC. It codes for CASSALDRPYEQYF.

The rearrangement uses TRBV28 and TRBJ1-2; 9 nucleotides match TRBD1. Germline assignment: CDR1 MDHEN and CDR2 SYDVKM. The length of the CDR3 is 15 residues. V dropped 4 bases and J dropped 6; count of bases not matched to a gene: 9. The CDR3 DNA is TGTGCCAGCAGTTCCCAACCCGGGACAGGGAATGGCTACACCTTC. As protein: CASSSQPGTGNGYTF.

The chain uses TRBV5-1 and TRBJ2-4; a weak D match, TRBD2 (6 bases). The V and J ends lost 1 base and 4 bases respectively, with 12 bases between them. The CDR3 has 15 amino acids. Germline V CDR1 and CDR2: SGHRS, YFSETQ. The CDR3, as DNA: TGCGCCAGCAGCTTGTTCCCGGGGGAGAAAAACATTCAGTACTTC. As protein: CASSLFPGEKNIQYF.

The chain is built from TRBV5-1 and TRBJ2-1; D uncertain. The ends were cut back, 2 bases at V and 4 bases at J, with 7 bases in the middle. The germline gives CDR1 SGHRS, CDR2 YFSETQ. The CDR3 runs to 13 residues. CDR3 protein: CASSLTSYNEQFF. The CDR3 DNA sequence: TGCGCCAGCAGCTTAACAAGTTACAATGAGCAGTTCTTC.

The rearrangement links TRBV2 to TRBJ2-1; maybe TRBD1 (5 bases). This CDR3 has 13 amino acids. The germline V gene encodes CDR1 SNHLY and CDR2 FYNNEI. The V and J ends lost 9 bases and 0 bases respectively, with 9 bases between them. CDR3 region: CARGVSSYNEQFF. The CDR3 DNA reads as TGTGCCAGAGGGGTGAGCTCCTACAATGAGCAGTTCTTC.

V is TRBV2 and J is TRBJ1-1, with unresolved D. This CDR3 is built from 11 residues. Trimming stripped 8 bases from V and 7 bases from J, with 11 bases between. Germline loops: CDR1 SNHLY, CDR2 FYNNEI. The DNA for the CDR3 is TGTGCCAGCCAGGTCAGAAGTGAAGCTTTCTTT. Amino acid sequence: CASQVRSEAFF.

The rearrangement joins TRBV30 to TRBJ1-5, with D possibly TRBD1 on 6 matching bases. Germline loops: CDR1 GTSNPN, CDR2 SVGIG (reference sequence). Trimming cost V 4 bases and J 7 bases, with 17 bases left between them. The CDR3 loop spans 14 amino acids. The CDR3 protein is CAWNLGLTGQPQHF. CDR3 in DNA: TGTGCCTGGAATCTCGGACTCACAGGGCAGCCCCAGCATTTT.

V and J are TRBV7-2 and TRBJ1-1; 10 nucleotides match TRBD1. Germline-derived CDR1 and CDR2 are SGHTA and FQGNSA. J gave up 4 bases and V 3 bases, and 5 bases lay outside the gene matches. CDR3 length equals 15 residues. CDR3: CASSFRWDRGTEAFF. The CDR3 DNA reads as TGTGCCAGCAGCTTTAGGTGGGACAGGGGCACTGAAGCTTTCTTT.

V gene TRBV7-2 combines with J gene TRBJ2-1; possibly TRBD2 for D (6 bases). The CDR3 spans 17 residues. The germline V and J ends were trimmed by 3 bases and 0 bases, with 15 bases remaining between them. The germline CDR1 and CDR2 sequences are SGHTA and FQGNSA. CDR3 sequence reads: CASSLDPDGSSYNEQFF. The DNA of the CDR3 is TGTGCCAGCAGCTTGGATCCGGACGGGAGCTCCTACAATGAGCAGTTCTTC.

This clone has a single count. The rearrangement links TRBV28 to TRBJ2-7; D possibly corresponds to TRBD1 (5 bases). Germline V gene data show CDR1 as MDHEN and CDR2 as SYDVKM. V shed 2 bases and J shed 3 bases, with 8 bases lying between them. The CDR3 is 13 amino acids. CDR3 nucleotide sequence: TGTGCCAGCAGTTTAAGGACAAGCTACGAGCAGTACTTC. Protein sequence: CASSLRTSYEQYF.

The rearrangement links TRBV18 to TRBJ2-4, with TRBD1 as a possible D gene (5 bases). V lost 0 bases and J lost 1, with 13 bases in between. Germline V gene data show CDR1 as KGHSH and CDR2 as LQKENI. The CDR3 is 17 residues long. CDR3 bases: TGTGCCAGCTCACCACCGTCCAGGGATAATGCCAAAAACATTCAGTACTTC. It yields the protein CASSPPSRDNAKNIQYF. The whole variable domain, filled in from reference TRBV18 and TRBJ2-4, reads NAGVMQNPRHLVRRRGQEARLRCSPMKGHSHVYWYRQLPEEGLKFMVYLQKENIIDESGMPKERFSAEFPKEGPSILRIQQVVRGDSAAYFCASSPPSRDNAKNIQYFGAGTRLSVL.

In its sample, this clone was seen once. This sequence joins TRBV11-3 and TRBJ1-1, with TRBD1 matching over 12 bases. CDR1 and CDR2 (germline): SGHNT, YENEEA. There are 18 residues in the CDR3. V lost 0 bases to trimming and J lost 1 base; unmatched junction nucleotides: 6. DNA for the CDR3: TGTGCCAGCAGCTTAGATCATTGGGACAGGGGGCGGAACACTGAAGCTTTCTTT. It translates to CASSLDHWDRGRNTEAFF.

The chain combines TRBV5-8 with TRBJ1-3; possibly TRBD1 for D (6 bases). Germline assignment: CDR1 SGHTS and CDR2 YDEGEE. This CDR3 comprises 15 residues. V was cut by 0 bases and J by 3 bases, with 10 bases left in between. The CDR3 protein is CASSLEQGHGNTIYF. Here the CDR3 DNA reads TGTGCCAGCAGCTTGGAACAGGGACATGGAAACACCATATATTTT.

This clone was detected once. The chain recombines TRBV5-1 with TRBJ2-1; 7 bases line up with TRBD1. Germline lookup yields CDR1 SGHRS and CDR2 YFSETQ. V gave up 4 bases and J gave up 5 bases; unmatched junction bases: 3. The CDR3 runs to 13 residues. This chain's CDR3 is CASSQDRDNEQFF. DNA of the CDR3: TGCGCCAGCAGCCAAGACAGGGACAATGAGCAGTTCTTC.

In this sample, this clone turned up a few times. CDR3 DNA sequence: TGTGCCAGCTCACCAAGCCAGGGGGGTAGCAATCAGCCCCAGCATTTT. Translated: CASSPSQGGSNQPQHF. V is TRBV18 and J is TRBJ1-5; 7 nucleotides align to TRBD1. The CDR3 contains 16 residues. The trim removed 2 bases at V and 0 bases at J, leaving 4 bases unmatched. Germline-derived CDR1 and CDR2 are KGHSH and LQKENI.

V and J are TRBV6-1 and TRBJ2-6, with 11 nucleotides matching TRBD1. Germline CDR1 and CDR2: MNHNS and SASEGT. The CDR3 has 20 residues. V gave up 3 bases and J gave up 3 bases; unmatched junction bases: 13. This chain's CDR3 is CASSDTRTGGLFFGANVLTF. In DNA, the CDR3 is TGTGCCAGCAGTGATACCCGGACAGGGGGCCTCTTTTTTGGGGCCAACGTCCTGACTTTC.

The chain links TRBV10-2 to TRBJ1-3, with D tentatively TRBD1 (6 bases). CDR1 is WSHSY, CDR2 SAAADI, per germline. V was clipped by 8 bases and J by 3 bases, with 14 bases between them. The CDR3 spans 14 residues. DNA of the CDR3: TGCGCCAGCGGCATCACAGGGTTTGGAAACACCATATATTTT. This gives the protein CASGITGFGNTIYF.

By sample fraction, this clone is medium-sized. The chain employs TRBV14 and TRBJ2-7; the match to TRBD1 covers 7 bases. The CDR3 spans 14 residues. Trimming removed 4 bases from V and 3 bases from J; junction bases left unmatched: 6. CDR1 SGHDN and CDR2 FVKESK come from the germline V gene. For the CDR3, the DNA is TGTGCCAGCAGCCTGAGACAGGGCTACTACGAGCAGTACTTC. Translating gives CASSLRQGYYEQYF.

The chain employs TRBV10-3 and TRBJ1-6, with D perhaps matching TRBD1 (5 bases). CDR1 and CDR2 from the germline V gene are ENHRY and SYGVKD. V shed 0 bases and J shed 3 bases, with 9 bases lying between them. The CDR3 consists of 16 residues. In DNA form, the CDR3 reads TGTGCCATCAGTGAGTCAGGCGGGGGCTATAATTCACCCCTCCACTTT. This translates into CAISESGGGYNSPLHF.

This clone was seen a few times. V gene TRBV24-1 combines with J gene TRBJ1-6; D may be TRBD1 (6 bases). V dropped 9 bases and J dropped 7 bases, with 12 bases sitting between them. The CDR3 length is 13 residues. CDR1 is KGHDR, CDR2 SFDVKD, per germline. CDR3 nucleotide sequence: TGTGCCACCTGCAAGGGGGTCAATTCACCCCTCCACTTT. Translated: CATCKGVNSPLHF.

The V gene is TRBV25-1, the J gene TRBJ1-6; TRBD1 aligns across 7 bases. Germline V CDR1 and CDR2: MGHDK, SYGVNS. With 2 bases clipped from V and 9 bases from J, the junction kept 4 bases outside the gene matches. The length of the CDR3 is 14 residues. DNA of the CDR3: TGTGCCAGCAGTGAAGACAGGGCGGCTTCACCCCTCCACTTT. Amino acid sequence: CASSEDRAASPLHF.

The V gene is TRBV15, the J gene TRBJ1-5; tentative D call: TRBD1 (5 bases). The CDR3 has 13 amino acids. V lost 2 bases and J lost 9, with 11 bases in between. Germline CDR1 reads LNHNV; CDR2 reads YYDKDF (reference sequence). The DNA for the CDR3 is TGTGCCACCAGCAGACAAACAGGTTCGCCCCAGCATTTT. Its protein is CATSRQTGSPQHF.

The chain has TRBV10-3 and TRBJ2-3; D remains ambiguous. CDR1 and CDR2 (germline): ENHRY, SYGVKD. Trimming took off 6 bases at V and 3 bases at J, with 10 bases between the two ends. The CDR3 is made up of 13 amino acids. The CDR3 is CAIRPQQTDTQYF. In nucleotides, the CDR3 is TGTGCCATCAGGCCACAGCAAACAGATACGCAGTATTTT.

This clone was observed a handful of times. The genes are TRBV7-2 and TRBJ2-2; unclear D gene. The CDR3 length is 14 residues. CDR1 and CDR2 from the germline V gene are SGHTA and FQGNSA. The V and J ends lost 1 base and 1 base respectively, with 4 bases between them. The CDR3 sequence: CASSLGRNTGELFF. CDR3 DNA: TGTGCCAGCAGCTTAGGCAGGAACACCGGGGAGCTGTTTTTT.

The gene calls are TRBV23-1 and TRBJ1-4, with 9 bases fitting TRBD1. TRBV23-1 is labeled an ORF, and its function is uncertain. The CDR3 runs to 14 residues. V trimming: 2 bases; J trimming: 8 bases; junction bases outside the gene matches: 3. The CDR3 nucleotides read TGCGCCAGCAGTCAACCGGACAGGGGAGAAAAACTGTTTTTT. This translates into CASSQPDRGEKLFF.

The J gene is TRBJ2-3, the V gene TRBV6-6, with D perhaps TRBD2 (7 bases). Per germline, CDR1 MNHNY and CDR2 SVGAGI (reference sequence). V was shortened by 2 bases and J by 3 bases, with 15 bases between the two germline ends. This CDR3 spans 16 amino acids. The CDR3 protein is CASSYRGGGTTDTQYF. The DNA of the CDR3 is TGTGCCAGCAGTTACCGGGGAGGGGGGACGACAGATACGCAGTATTTT.

This clone was found once. The rearrangement uses TRBV28 and TRBJ2-7; D possibly corresponds to TRBD1 (7 bases). The V gene's germline CDR1 is MDHEN and CDR2 SYDVKM. This CDR3 spans 19 amino acids. The ends were cut back, 6 bases at V and 3 bases at J, with 30 bases in the middle. CDR3 in amino acids: CASSYPGQIQWGVHYEQYF. Here the CDR3 DNA reads TGTGCCAGCAGCTACCCGGGACAGATTCAGTGGGGGGTTCACTACGAGCAGTACTTC.